Listed below are T cell receptor beta chains from one sample, sequenced in a study of blood T cell repertoires in COVID-19. TCRdb's table, derived via immunoSEQ multiplex PCR, lists solely in-frame clones and lacks some. The sample lists roughly 120,000 clones, under 75% occurring once. Sequencing used peripheral blood. The receptor set was obtained from a woman aged 55-70 years with acute or convalescent COVID-19. The CDR3 runs from the conserved cysteine through the conserved F or W. A D gene is named only where the DNA matches it firmly. Where a row states a size, it is once, few, many or the class of an expanded clone; other rows omit it.

size	D	V	length	J	DNA	CDR3
few	-	TRBV19	15	TRBJ2-1	TGTGCCAGTAGTAAGTTCCGGGATGCTAGGTATGAGCAGTTCTTC	CASSKFRDARYEQFF
-	TRBD1	TRBV19	16	TRBJ1-1	TGTGCCAGTAGTATGCCGCGGACAGGGGGGAACACTGAAGCTTTCTTT	CASSMPRTGGNTEAFF
-	TRBD1	TRBV5-5	15	TRBJ2-7	TGTGCCAGCAGCTTCGGACAGGGACGCTCCTACGAGCAGTACTTC	CASSFGQGRSYEQYF
-	-	TRBV5-8	14	TRBJ1-4	TGTGCCAGCAGCTTCCGGGCAACTAATGAAAAACTGTTTTTT	CASSFRATNEKLFF
-	-	TRBV6-1	15	TRBJ2-1	TGTGCCAGCAGGCCGCCTCGTGGAGGGACGTATGAGCAGTTCTTC	CASRPPRGGTYEQFF
once	-	TRBV30	12	TRBJ1-1	TGTGCCTGGAGCCCGTGGAACACTGAAGCTTTCTTT	CAWSPWNTEAFF
few	-	TRBV7-9	13	TRBJ1-2	TGTGCCAGCAGCCCGGACAGAAACTATGGCTACACCTTC	CASSPDRNYGYTF
few	TRBD1	TRBV27	19	TRBJ1-6	TGTGCCAGCAGGGGAGGACAGGGGGCATGGGGCTCCTATAATTCACCCCTCCACTTT	CASRGGQGAWGSYNSPLHF
-	-	TRBV5-5	15	TRBJ1-1	TGTGCCAGCAGCTTGCCCATAACAGGTTACACTGAAGCTTTCTTT	CASSLPITGYTEAFF
-	-	TRBV27	13	TRBJ1-6	TGTGCCAGCAGCCCGACGAGGGATTCACCCCTCCACTTT	CASSPTRDSPLHF
-	-	TRBV14	16	TRBJ1-3	TGTGCCAGCAGCCAAGATATCGGGGGGAGTGGAAACACCATATATTTT	CASSQDIGGSGNTIYF
many	-	TRBV5-4	14	TRBJ2-2	TGTGCCAGCAGCTTGGGTGGGCAATTCGGGGAGCTGTTTTTT	CASSLGGQFGELFF
once	TRBD1	TRBV11-2	14	TRBJ1-3	TGTGCCAGCAGCTTAGGGACAGGGCCAAACACCATATATTTT	CASSLGTGPNTIYF
-	TRBD1	TRBV19	15	TRBJ1-5	TGTGCCAGTACCACGGGACAGGGGATTCGGGAGCCCCAGCATTTT	CASTTGQGIREPQHF
-	-	TRBV11-2	13	TRBJ2-5	TGTGCCAGCAGCTTAGGTATAAAAGAGACCCAGTACTTC	CASSLGIKETQYF
-	-	TRBV6-6	14	TRBJ1-5	TGTGCCAGCAGTACGCAGGGATTCAATCAGCCCCAGCATTTT	CASSTQGFNQPQHF
-	TRBD1	TRBV7-9	15	TRBJ1-3	TGTGCCAGCAGCTTAGGGACAGGGACTGGAAACACCATATATTTT	CASSLGTGTGNTIYF
-	TRBD1	TRBV18	16	TRBJ1-4	TGTGCCAGCTCACCCTCACAGGGGGCGCGTGGTGAAAAACTGTTTTTT	CASSPSQGARGEKLFF
-	TRBD1	TRBV12-5	15	TRBJ2-2	TGTGCTAGTGGGAGGGACAGGGGGCGAACCGGGGAGCTGTTTTTT	CASGRDRGRTGELFF
-	TRBD1	TRBV24-1	18	TRBJ2-5	TGTGCCACCAGTGATCCACGGTTGAAGGGACAGGGGAAAGAGACCCAGTACTTC	CATSDPRLKGQGKETQYF
-	-	TRBV27	13	TRBJ1-2	TGTGCCAGCAGATGGGGGGGGGCAGTTGACTACACCTTC	CASRWGGAVDYTF
-	-	TRBV5-1	12	TRBJ2-7	TGCGCCAGCAGCTTAACGGAGGGCGAGCAGTACTTC	CASSLTEGEQYF
few	-	TRBV11-2	16	TRBJ1-6	TGTGCCAGCAGCTTAGGACCAGGGTTGGGTAATTCACCCCTCCACTTT	CASSLGPGLGNSPLHF
-	-	TRBV6-1	16	TRBJ1-2	TGTGCCAGCAGTGTCCGTTTAGCCTTCTCACCCGGTGGCTACACCTTC	CASSVRLAFSPGGYTF
-	-	TRBV6-5	16	TRBJ2-1	TGTGCCAGCAGTTACTCATCGGGGAGCTCCTACAATGAGCAGTTCTTC	CASSYSSGSSYNEQFF
few	TRBD1	TRBV3-1/TRBV3-2	16	TRBJ1-1	TGTGCCAGCAGCCAAAACAGGGGAATGAGTGTCACTGAAGCTTTCTTT	CASSQNRGMSVTEAFF
-	-	TRBV5-1	14	TRBJ2-2	TGCGCCAGCAGCCTGGTCGAAGGGGCCGGGGAGCTGTTTTTT	CASSLVEGAGELFF
-	-	TRBV7-2	12	TRBJ2-3	TGTGCCAGCAGCTTAGCCTCCGGGGGGCGGTATTTT	CASSLASGGRYF
-	TRBD2	TRBV6-5	13	TRBJ2-3	TGTGCCAGCTTGCGGGGAGGGGCAGATACGCAGTATTTT	CASLRGGADTQYF
-	-	TRBV29-1	13	TRBJ1-1	TGCAGCGTTGAGGACAGCCGAAACACTGAAGCTTTCTTT	CSVEDSRNTEAFF
-	TRBD1	TRBV5-8	13	TRBJ2-1	TGTGCCAGCAGAGCGACAGGGGGCAATGAGCAGTTCTTC	CASRATGGNEQFF